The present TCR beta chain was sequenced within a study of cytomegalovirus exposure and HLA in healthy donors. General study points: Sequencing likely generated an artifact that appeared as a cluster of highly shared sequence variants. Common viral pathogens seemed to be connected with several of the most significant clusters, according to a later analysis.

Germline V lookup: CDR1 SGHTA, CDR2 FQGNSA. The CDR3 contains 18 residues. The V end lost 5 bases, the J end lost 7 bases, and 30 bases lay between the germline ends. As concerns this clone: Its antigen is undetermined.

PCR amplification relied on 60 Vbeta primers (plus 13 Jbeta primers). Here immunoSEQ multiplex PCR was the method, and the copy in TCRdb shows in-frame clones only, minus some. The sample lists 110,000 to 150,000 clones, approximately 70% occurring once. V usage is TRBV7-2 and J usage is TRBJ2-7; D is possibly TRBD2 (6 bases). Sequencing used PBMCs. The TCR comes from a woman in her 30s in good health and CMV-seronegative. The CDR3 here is CASSLRRGGRLPPGEQYV. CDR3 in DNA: TGTGCCAGCAGCCTTAGACGGGGAGGCAGGCTCCCCCCGGGTGAGCAGTACGTC.